This T cell receptor beta chain was captured in a study of radiation and T cells in renal cell carcinoma. The time point was: blood 4 weeks post-SBRT, at nephrectomy. Noted treatment: 15 Gy SBRT to primary tumor, nephrectomy 4 weeks later. TCRdb's copy holds only in-frame clones and misses some; the assay was immunoSEQ multiplex PCR. Among around 64,000 clones listed, over 65% were seen once. This CDR3 contains 15 residues. The V segment lost 2 bases and the J segment 4 bases; nucleotides outside the gene matches: 1. Germline values: CDR1 SGHDN, CDR2 FVKESK. The J gene is TRBJ2-1, the V gene TRBV14, with TRBD2 matching over 11 bases. This sequence originates from a man in his sixties with renal cell carcinoma. The sequenced sample was blood, obtained from a patient whose treatment included radiotherapy and nephrectomy. The CDR3 region has the DNA TGTGCCAGCAGCCAATCTAGCGGGAGGTACAATGAGCAGTTCTTC. As protein: CASSQSSGRYNEQFF.